The following is a T cell receptor (beta chain) sequence with its context. The record originates from a study of T cell changes during pregnancy in multiple sclerosis. Clones were read by immunoSEQ multiplex PCR, and TCRdb kept only the in-frame ones, dropping some. This sample has some 30,000 clones, with over 80% found just once. The germline V gene encodes CDR1 SGHVS and CDR2 FQNEAQ. The CDR3 length is 15 residues. Trimming cost V 1 base and J 7 bases, with 13 bases left between them. This specimen consisted of CD8+ T cells from peripheral blood mononuclear cells, obtained before pregnancy. This TCR was sampled from a female donor with multiple sclerosis, enrolled in a pregnancy study. The chain combines TRBV7-8 with TRBJ1-4; D unresolved. CDR3 amino acids: CASSLGAGEGEKLFF. In nucleotides, the CDR3 is TGTGCCAGCAGCTTAGGAGCGGGAGAGGGTGAAAAACTGTTTTTT.